The 11 T cell receptor beta chains below were found in one sample sequenced in a study of blood T cell repertoires in COVID-19 (dated by TCRdb to 2018 to 2020). Libraries were built with the immunoSEQ multiplex PCR assay. TCRdb retrieved this table from immuneACCESS and kept in-frame rearrangements only. Not all clones are present; in checked studies, unresolved V genes account for under half, and no reason is known for the remainder. The sample records about 210,000 clones, around nine tenths of which are singletons. Approximately 6.2% of the sample is held by the ten biggest clonotypes. The specimen was peripheral blood. The receptor source for this set is a man in his fifties or sixties who had recovered from COVID-19.

This clone was picked up one time. The V and J genes are TRBV7-9 and TRBJ2-6; 9 bases fit TRBD2. V lost 2 bases, J lost 0 bases, and 5 bases stayed unmatched. The CDR3 has 18 amino acids. In germline, CDR1 is SEHNR, CDR2 FQNEAQ (reference sequence). This CDR3 reads CASSLPGLAISGANVLTF. The CDR3 nucleotides read TGTGCCAGCAGCTTACCGGGACTAGCTATCTCTGGGGCCAACGTCCTGACTTTC.

The gene calls are TRBV12-3 or TRBV12-4 and TRBJ2-1, with TRBD1 identical over 9 bases. The junction had 5 bases not matched to a gene; V was cut back by 5 bases and J by 12 bases. CDR3 length equals 12 residues. The CDR3 bases are TGTGCCAGCAGTCCGGGACAGGGCGGGCAGTTCTTC. Translation gives CASSPGQGGQFF.

J is TRBJ1-6 and V is TRBV9; D gene uncertain. The CDR3 runs to 15 residues. Germline lookup yields CDR1 SGDLS and CDR2 YYNGEE. V shed 4 bases and J shed 9 bases, with 17 bases lying between them. Written as DNA, the CDR3 is TGTGCCAGCAGCCCCCGCGAGGGAAGTGGTTCACCCCTCCACTTT. It yields the protein CASSPREGSGSPLHF.

The chain has TRBV27 and TRBJ1-5; TRBD1 aligns across 7 bases. After removal of 5 bases from V and 1 base from J, the junction contained 5 bases not matched to a gene. The CDR3 runs 15 residues. The germline CDR1 and CDR2 sequences are MNHEY and SMNVEV (reference sequence). The CDR3 protein is CASSAYRGSNQPQHF. The CDR3 DNA reads as TGTGCCAGCAGTGCATACAGGGGAAGCAATCAGCCCCAGCATTTT.

The rearrangement joins TRBV19 to TRBJ2-2; TRBD1 matches at 8 bases. V lost 7 bases, J lost 7 bases, and 8 bases stayed unmatched. The germline gives CDR1 LNHDA, CDR2 SQIVND (reference sequence). The CDR3 spans 14 residues. CDR3 DNA sequence: TGTGCCAGTACAGGGGGCGCTTGGAGCGGGGAGCTGTTTTTT. Protein sequence: CASTGGAWSGELFF.

The chain uses TRBV7-2 and TRBJ2-4; TRBD1 aligns across 9 bases. This CDR3 contains 16 residues. Germline CDR1 SGHTA, CDR2 FQGNSA. Trimming at V came to 5 bases and at J to 2 bases, leaving 7 bases not matched to a gene. This CDR3 reads CASSLGTGWTKNIQYF. As DNA, the CDR3 is TGTGCCAGCAGCCTGGGGACAGGGTGGACCAAAAACATTCAGTACTTC.

The chain employs TRBV5-1 and TRBJ2-3, with D possibly TRBD2 on 5 matching bases. The CDR3 is 15 residues long. CDR1 is SGHRS and CDR2 is YFSETQ in the germline V gene. V was shortened by 4 bases and J by 1 base, with 13 bases between the two germline ends. The CDR3 DNA is TGCGCCAGCAGCCTCGGCGGTAGCGGCACAGATACGCAGTATTTT. Translating it yields CASSLGGSGTDTQYF.

The V and J genes are TRBV5-4 and TRBJ1-1; D is unresolved. Germline assignment: CDR1 SGHNT and CDR2 YYREEE (reference sequence). V was cut by 5 bases and J by 0 bases, with 17 bases left in between. The CDR3 spans 16 residues. Here the CDR3 reads CASSPEGGRLNTEAFF. CDR3 nucleotide sequence: TGTGCCAGCAGTCCTGAGGGAGGTCGGCTGAACACTGAAGCTTTCTTT.

The chain combines TRBV3-1 (or the pseudogene TRBV3-2) with TRBJ2-7; D unresolved. The CDR3 covers 14 residues. Germline V CDR1 and CDR2: LGHDT, YNNKEL (reference sequence). Trimming removed 1 base from V and 1 base from J, with 8 bases in between. The CDR3 loop reads CASSQVLQSYEQYF. CDR3 nucleotide sequence: TGTGCCAGCAGCCAAGTGTTACAGTCCTACGAGCAGTACTTC.

This rearrangement joins TRBV5-1 to TRBJ2-7, with TRBD1 identical over 7 bases. This CDR3 comprises 14 residues. Germline CDR1 and CDR2: SGHRS and YFSETQ. The V segment lost 4 bases and the J segment 5 bases; nucleotides outside the gene matches: 9. The CDR3: CASSRSTGNHEQYF. For the CDR3, the DNA is TGCGCCAGCAGCAGGTCGACAGGGAACCACGAGCAGTACTTC.

This chain joins TRBV15 and TRBJ2-2; D is perhaps TRBD1 (6 bases). V dropped 4 bases and J dropped 6 bases, with 9 bases sitting between them. CDR3 size: 13 residues. Looked up from germline, CDR1 is LNHNV and CDR2 is YYDKDF (reference sequence). Here the CDR3 reads CATSNRVSGELFF. DNA of the CDR3: TGTGCCACCAGCAACAGGGTTTCCGGGGAGCTGTTTTTT.